The 28 T cell receptor beta chains reported below all come from one sample, sequenced in a study of T cell responses to AZD1222 COVID-19 vaccine. Sequencing used immunoSEQ multiplex PCR; TCRdb keeps in-frame clones, though not all of them. The table has 150,000 to 200,000 clones, around nine tenths seen once. Sequencing was performed on peripheral blood, taken on day 0 of AZD1222 vaccination. The receptors were sampled from an adult in good health.

The chain couples TRBV19 to TRBJ2-2; D uncertain. The V gene lost 3 bases and the J gene lost 1 base, with 6 bases spanning the gap. Germline V gene sequence: CDR1 LNHDA, CDR2 SQIVND (reference sequence). The CDR3 is made up of 14 amino acids. The CDR3 protein is CASSIGLNTGELFF. The CDR3 nucleotides are TGTGCCAGTAGTATTGGCTTGAACACCGGGGAGCTGTTTTTT.

The rearrangement joins TRBV30 to TRBJ1-5, with 10 nucleotides matching TRBD1. Germline V gene sequence: CDR1 GTSNPN, CDR2 SVGIG (reference sequence). This CDR3 contains 14 residues. J gave up 6 bases and V 2 bases, and 4 bases lay outside the gene matches. For the CDR3, the DNA is TGTGCCTGGAGTCAGGGACAGGGGAGTCAGCCCCAGCATTTT. Its protein is CAWSQGQGSQPQHF.

Points on this clone: The sample contains more than one DNA sequence encoding this CDR3. This chain joins TRBV2 and TRBJ1-5, with 7 bases matching TRBD1. This CDR3 contains 15 residues. Unmatched junction bases numbered 6, after V lost 5 bases and J lost 2 bases. The germline gives CDR1 SNHLY, CDR2 FYNNEI. CDR3 nucleotides: TGTGCCAGCAGTCCTCCAGGGGGAGGCAATCAGCCCCAGCATTTT. Protein sequence: CASSPPGGGNQPQHF.

The gene calls are TRBV19 and TRBJ2-3, with unresolved D. Germline-derived CDR1 and CDR2 are LNHDA and SQIVND (reference sequence). The CDR3 spans 13 residues. V was pared by 7 bases and J by 2 bases, with 10 bases between. CDR3 DNA sequence: TGTGCCAGTACCCCTCGTATCACAGATACGCAGTATTTT. Translating gives CASTPRITDTQYF.

A remark on this clone: An end of the junction differs from the germline gene, which may be a read error. This chain joins TRBV2 and TRBJ2-5, with 8 bases matching TRBD1. The CDR3 consists of 15 residues. In germline, CDR1 is SNHLY, CDR2 FYNNEI. The DNA for the CDR3 is TGTGCCAGCAGCGAAGGGACAGGAGGGGGAGAGACCCAGTACTTC. This sequence encodes CASSEGTGGGETQYF. The variable domain in full, completed from reference TRBV2 and TRBJ2-5, reads EPEVTQTPSHQVTQMGQEVILRCVPISNHLYFYWYRQILGQKVEFLVSFYNNEISEKSEIFDDQFSVERPDGSNFTLKIRSTKLEDSAMYFCASSEGTGGGETQYFGPGTRLLVL.

The chain uses TRBV30 and TRBJ1-6; no clear D gene. This CDR3 comprises 16 residues. The germline V gene has CDR1 GTSNPN and CDR2 SVGIG (reference sequence). Trimming shortened V by 0 bases and J by 3 bases, and 12 bases separated the two germline ends. The CDR3 protein is CAWSVPTGRYNSPLHF. The CDR3 bases are TGTGCCTGGAGTGTACCGACCGGGCGCTATAATTCACCCCTCCACTTT.

This chain links TRBV7-2 with TRBJ2-1; D not certain. Looked up from germline, CDR1 is SGHTA and CDR2 is FQGNSA. The CDR3 contains 13 residues. V dropped 2 bases and J dropped 4 bases, with 6 bases sitting between them. In nucleotides, the CDR3 is TGTGCCAGCAGCTTATTCGGGTACAATGAGCAGTTCTTC. Translating it yields CASSLFGYNEQFF.

V usage is TRBV12-3 or TRBV12-4 and J usage is TRBJ1-1; D unresolved. V lost 3 bases and J 4 bases, leaving 9 bases between the germline ends. The CDR3 runs to 13 residues. The CDR3 here is CASSLHEGTEAFF. In nucleotides, the CDR3 is TGTGCCAGCAGTTTGCATGAGGGCACTGAAGCTTTCTTT.

The chain employs TRBV6-2 or TRBV6-3 and TRBJ1-2; D remains ambiguous. V dropped 5 bases and J dropped 1 base, with 14 bases sitting between them. Looked up from germline, CDR1 is MNHEY and CDR2 is SVGEGT. The CDR3 spans 15 residues. Here the CDR3 DNA reads TGTGCCAGCAGTCAACTGGTAGGGATTAACTATGGCTACACCTTC. This gives the protein CASSQLVGINYGYTF.

The chain carries TRBV5-6 and TRBJ1-6; a possible D gene is TRBD1 (5 bases). The CDR3 runs 15 residues. CDR1 is SGHDT and CDR2 is YYEEEE in the germline V gene. Trimming took 2 bases from V and 11 from J, leaving 17 bases between them. The CDR3 is CASSLGTGRGTPLHF. The CDR3 DNA reads TGTGCCAGCAGCTTAGGGACGGGCCGTGGGACACCCCTCCACTTT. Filled out from reference TRBV5-6 and TRBJ1-6, the complete variable domain reads DAGVTQSPTHLIKTRGQQVTLRCSPKSGHDTVSWYQQALGQGPQFIFQYYEEEERQRGNFPDRFSGHQFPNYSSELNVNALLLGDSALYLCASSLGTGRGTPLHFGNGTRLTVT.

The gene calls are TRBV2 and TRBJ1-1, with 9 positions matching TRBD1. Germline-derived CDR1 and CDR2 are SNHLY and FYNNEI. Trimming cost V 0 bases and J 5 bases; bases outside gene matches: 4. The CDR3 loop spans 15 amino acids. The CDR3 sequence is CASSEARTGVTEAFF. The CDR3, as DNA: TGTGCCAGCAGTGAAGCCAGGACAGGGGTTACTGAAGCTTTCTTT.

The chain combines TRBV6-1 with TRBJ1-5, with D tentatively TRBD1 (5 bases). The CDR3 totals 14 residues. Between the trimmed V and J ends, which lost 1 base and 7 bases, there was a span of 11 bases. CDR1 is MNHNS and CDR2 is SASEGT in the germline V gene. Here the CDR3 reads CASSEGGGSQPQHF. Here the CDR3 DNA reads TGTGCCAGCAGTGAAGGGGGGGGGTCCCAGCCCCAGCATTTT.

The chain is built from TRBV28 and TRBJ1-2; D might be TRBD1 (5 bases). Looked up from germline, CDR1 is MDHEN and CDR2 is SYDVKM. The CDR3 runs 14 residues. V was cut by 8 bases and J by 5 bases, with 18 bases left in between. The CDR3 nucleotides read TGTGCCAGCGAAACCGCCGGGACCGAGTATGGCTACACCTTC. Translated: CASETAGTEYGYTF.

The chain joins TRBV30 to TRBJ1-3; D might be TRBD1 (5 bases). Between the trimmed V and J ends, which lost 0 bases and 4 bases, there was a span of 10 bases. Per germline, CDR1 GTSNPN and CDR2 SVGIG (reference sequence). This CDR3 is 14 amino acids long. CDR3 nucleotides: TGTGCCTGGAGTGTACGACAGCCAGGAAACACCATATATTTT. Residues: CAWSVRQPGNTIYF.

The V call is TRBV6-5, the J call TRBJ1-5; weak D call: TRBD1 (5 bases). The CDR3 consists of 13 residues. Germline CDR1 and CDR2: MNHEY and SVGAGI. Trimming removed 5 bases at V and 4 bases at J, with 9 bases between. The CDR3: CASSPGANQPQHF. The CDR3 coding sequence is TGTGCCAGCAGTCCCGGGGCGAATCAGCCCCAGCATTTT.

A remark on this clone: Distinct nucleotide sequences in the sample also encode this CDR3. The J gene is TRBJ2-3, the V gene TRBV3-1 (or the pseudogene TRBV3-2); the match to TRBD1 covers 8 bases. This CDR3 contains 14 residues. V lost 3 bases and J lost 3; bases outside the gene matches: 2. Germline CDR1 reads LGHDT; CDR2 reads YNNKEL (reference sequence). CDR3 sequence reads: CASSHRTGTDTQYF. The CDR3 bases are TGTGCCAGCAGCCACCGGACAGGGACAGATACGCAGTATTTT.

This chain uses TRBV3-1 (or the pseudogene TRBV3-2) with TRBJ1-1, with a weak D call TRBD1 (6 bases). The germline gives CDR1 LGHDT, CDR2 YNNKEL (reference sequence). This CDR3 region has 15 residues. V gave up 1 base and J gave up 6 bases, with 15 bases separating them. The CDR3 coding sequence is TGTGCCAGCAGCCAAGCACAGGGAGAGGGTTCTGAAGCTTTCTTT. This translates into CASSQAQGEGSEAFF.

The chain carries TRBV7-9 and TRBJ1-5; 7 nucleotides line up with TRBD1. Trimming removed 2 bases from V and 2 bases from J; junction bases left unmatched: 3. Germline V lookup: CDR1 SEHNR, CDR2 FQNEAQ (reference sequence). CDR3 length: 15 amino acids. The CDR3 DNA reads TGTGCCAGCAGCTTATCAGGGACAGGCAATCAGCCCCAGCATTTT. Translating gives CASSLSGTGNQPQHF. Full variable domain (missing parts from reference TRBV7-9 and TRBJ1-5): DTGVSQNPRHKITKRGQNVTFRCDPISEHNRLYWYRQTLGQGPEFLTYFQNEAQLEKSRLLSDRFSAERPKGSFSTLEIQRTEQGDSAMYLCASSLSGTGNQPQHFGDGTRLSIL.

The chain uses TRBV6-1 and TRBJ1-5, with D maybe TRBD1 (5 bases). Trimming took 1 base from V and 6 from J, leaving 13 bases between them. CDR3 length: 15 amino acids. The germline V gene encodes CDR1 MNHNS and CDR2 SASEGT. The CDR3 protein is CASSEEWGGSQPQHF. CDR3 sequence (DNA): TGTGCCAGCAGTGAAGAATGGGGGGGAAGTCAGCCCCAGCATTTT.

This chain uses TRBV6-4 with TRBJ1-6; TRBD1 aligns across 8 bases. Germline-derived CDR1 and CDR2 are MRHNA and SNTAGT. The J segment lost 6 bases and the V segment lost 8 bases, leaving 12 bases of the junction unmatched. The CDR3 is 16 amino acids. The CDR3 sequence is CASSWGQEVFNSPLHF. The CDR3 DNA reads TGTGCCAGCTCATGGGGACAGGAGGTTTTTAATTCACCCCTCCACTTT.

On this clone itself: The same CDR3 also results from other DNA sequences found in this sample. The rearrangement uses TRBV28 and TRBJ1-2, with D unresolved. With 6 bases removed from V and 4 bases from J, the gap between germline ends came to 9 bases. This CDR3 has 12 amino acids. Germline values: CDR1 MDHEN, CDR2 SYDVKM. The CDR3 protein is CASRTATYGYTF. Here the CDR3 DNA reads TGTGCCAGCAGGACCGCTACCTATGGCTACACCTTC.

The chain uses TRBV11-3 and TRBJ2-1, with TRBD2 matching 11 bases. V was clipped by 2 bases and J by 8 bases; unmatched bases: 8. This CDR3 spans 16 amino acids. Germline CDR1 reads SGHNT; CDR2 reads YENEEA. In nucleotides, the CDR3 is TGTGCCAGCAGCTTAACCCTTAGCGGGGGGGCATATGAGCAGTTCTTC. It encodes CASSLTLSGGAYEQFF.

Here the CDR3 DNA reads TGTGCCAGCAGCTCAGATCGGGGACCGTACGAGCAGTACTTC. Translated: CASSSDRGPYEQYF. The chain has TRBV5-5 and TRBJ2-7; D may match TRBD1 or TRBD2 (5 bases each). In germline, CDR1 is SGHKS, CDR2 YYEKEE (reference sequence). The length of the CDR3 is 14 residues. Trimming removed 3 bases at V and 4 bases at J, with 14 bases between.

The chain couples TRBV20-1 to TRBJ1-1; D gene uncertain. The V end lost 3 bases, the J end lost 11 bases, and 10 bases lay between the germline ends. The CDR3 totals 10 residues. The germline V gene encodes CDR1 DFQATT and CDR2 SNEGSKA (reference sequence). The CDR3 loop reads CSASEGQAFF. CDR3 DNA sequence: TGCAGTGCTAGTGAGGGTCAGGCTTTCTTT.

The V and J genes are TRBV10-3 and TRBJ2-3; D perhaps matches TRBD2 (6 bases). Trimming removed 0 bases at V and 7 bases at J, with 14 bases between. The CDR3 contains 15 residues. CDR1 ENHRY and CDR2 SYGVKD come from the germline V gene. CDR3 sequence (DNA): TGTGCCATCAGTGAGTCGGGTAGCGGTGACTATACGCAGTATTTT. Translating it yields CAISESGSGDYTQYF.

This rearrangement joins TRBV14 to TRBJ1-2; 10 bases map to TRBD1. Germline CDR1 reads SGHDN; CDR2 reads FVKESK. This CDR3 is built from 15 residues. Germline trimming cut 3 bases from V and 3 bases from J; bases unmatched to any gene: 4. The CDR3 sequence: CASSQTGGEDYGYTF. CDR3 DNA sequence: TGTGCCAGCAGCCAGACAGGGGGCGAGGACTATGGCTACACCTTC. The whole variable domain, remainder taken from reference TRBV14 and TRBJ1-2, is EAGVTQFPSHSVIEKGQTVTLRCDPISGHDNLYWYRRVMGKEIKFLLHFVKESKQDESGMPNNRFLAERTGGTYSTLKVQPAELEDSGVYFCASSQTGGEDYGYTFGSGTRLTVV.

The V call is TRBV9, the J call TRBJ1-1; TRBD1 might be the D (6 bases). Trimming stripped 3 bases from V and 5 bases from J, with 17 bases between. This CDR3 spans 15 amino acids. Germline CDR1 reads SGDLS; CDR2 reads YYNGEE. CDR3 sequence (DNA): TGTGCCAGCAGCGCCTTTCAAGGGGGAACGACTGAAGCTTTCTTT. Residues: CASSAFQGGTTEAFF.

The rearrangement uses TRBV3-1 (or the pseudogene TRBV3-2) and TRBJ2-1; the D is unclear. The CDR3 is 14 residues long. Germline loops: CDR1 LGHDT, CDR2 YNNKEL (reference sequence). Trimming took 1 base from V and 4 from J, leaving 8 bases between them. CDR3: CASSQGPKYNEQFF. The CDR3 DNA sequence: TGTGCCAGCAGCCAAGGACCGAAATACAATGAGCAGTTCTTC.